This T cell receptor (beta chain) was captured by sequencing in a study of T cell repertoires in cytomegalovirus infection. Study at large: Well-studied HLA-B-restricted CMV epitopes were used in the study alongside recently identified HLA-C-restricted ones. CMV infection and matching HLA type were both indicated by public TCR beta signatures. General study results and limits: Clonotype analysis showed dominance of the ex vivo response by HLA-C-restricted CMV-specific TCR beta clonotypes. Cumulated frequencies of public TCR beta families served to identify carriers of CMV plus the relevant HLA.

In TCRdb, the reads were re-called with MiXCR into one record per CDR3 protein. Of more than 110,000 distinct CDR3 sequences in the sample, around 32% were seen once. Notes on this clonotype: What it binds is not known.

In germline, CDR1 is DFQATT, CDR2 SNEGSKA (reference sequence). The CDR3 covers 14 residues. After removal of 6 bases from V and 4 bases from J, the junction contained 5 bases not matched to a gene. The chain combines TRBV20-1 with TRBJ1-5; 11 bases are a match to TRBD1. The source of this sequence is a human donor in good health (CMV status not recorded). Some clones in this sample may be carry-over from other donors' samples. The specimen comprised CD8+ T cells from cultured PBMCs, sampled from culture after CMV antigen stimulation. As DNA, the CDR3 is TGCAGTGCGGCCGGGACAGGGGGAAATCAGCCCCAGCATTTT. Protein: CSAAGTGGNQPQHF.